This T cell receptor (beta chain) was observed in a study of tumor-infiltrating lymphocytes in primary liver carcinoma. Study as a whole: Patients diagnosed with primary liver carcinoma received treatment through surgical resection. There were roughly 3.5 to 8 million productive TCRbeta reads per sample, a yield similar across tissue types.

The input was 500 ng total RNA; TCR beta cDNA was made from it with a constant-region primer. Employing slightly modified ARM-PCR, three nested multiplex PCR rounds were run, and these gave rise to the TCR beta libraries. Two initial PCR rounds of around 9 cycles each paired TRBV1-TRBV30 forward primers with a C-beta reverse primer. TCRdb recomputed calls from the multiplex PCR reads with MiXCR, one row per CDR3 protein. The sample lists 300,000 to 400,000 distinct CDR3 sequences, 65% occurring once. Germline DNA was also extracted, and blood RNA was taken from unsorted whole blood. The CDR3 is made up of 15 amino acids. V lost 6 bases, J lost 1 base, and 10 bases lay in between. CDR1 is MDHEN and CDR2 is SYDVKM in the germline V gene.

The rearrangement uses TRBV28 and TRBJ2-6; D remains ambiguous. The sample comprised peripheral blood. The sequence was collected from a man aged 35 to 55 with primary liver carcinoma and hepatitis B virus infection. The CDR3 coding sequence is TGTGCCAGCAGGGAAGGGTATTCTGGGGCCAACGTCCTGACTTTC. It is translated as CASREGYSGANVLTF.